Shown below are 12 T cell receptor beta chains from a single sample sequenced in a study of glioma-infiltrating T cells. Amplification of TCR alpha and beta CDR3 regions from RNA used iRepertoire nested multiplex PCR. TCRdb independently ran MiXCR on the multiplex PCR reads; one entry per CDR3 protein. The sample includes around 190,000 distinct CDR3 sequences, around 45% seen only once; the top ten take around 5.2%. Sequenced: glioma tissue, nonneoplastic brain tissue, or PBMCs (not recorded which). The receptors were gathered from a human donor with low-grade glioma or glioblastoma, undergoing nonglioma brain surgery, or in good health (not recorded which).

A few counts support this clonotype. J is TRBJ2-7 and V is TRBV18; 7 positions agree with TRBD2. The V gene's germline CDR1 is KGHSH and CDR2 LQKENI. With 4 bases clipped from V and 3 bases from J, the junction kept 6 bases outside the gene matches. The CDR3 is made up of 14 amino acids. CDR3 sequence reads: CASSQETSYYEQYF. The CDR3, as DNA: TGTGCCAGCTCACAAGAGACTAGCTACTACGAGCAGTACTTC.

This clonotype was picked up a small number of times. The chain combines TRBV2 with TRBJ2-5; weak D call: TRBD1 (5 bases). This CDR3 is 16 amino acids long. Trimming took 4 bases from V and 9 from J, leaving 24 bases between them. CDR1 and CDR2 from the germline V gene are SNHLY and FYNNEI. The CDR3 nucleotides are TGTGCCAGCAGTGTAGGGGCTTTGGGCGCCGCGAAGGCCCAGTACTTC. Amino acids: CASSVGALGAAKAQYF.

The chain recombines TRBV6-5 with TRBJ2-1; tentatively, D is TRBD1 or TRBD2 (5 bases each). V lost 4 bases and J lost 2, with 12 bases in between. This CDR3 region has 15 residues. CDR1 and CDR2 from the germline V gene are MNHEY and SVGAGI. CDR3 protein: CASSSGTRTYNEQFF. CDR3 DNA sequence: TGTGCCAGCAGTTCCGGGACCCGAACCTACAATGAGCAGTTCTTC.

This clonotype was detected many times. J is TRBJ1-5 and V is TRBV27; no clear D. The V end was cut by 4 bases, the J end by 3 bases, with 4 bases between. Per the germline V gene, CDR1 is MNHEY and CDR2 is SMNVEV (reference sequence). This CDR3 has 12 residues. CDR3 nucleotides: TGTGCCAGCAGTTCCCTCAATCAGCCCCAGCATTTT. Amino acid sequence: CASSSLNQPQHF.

The CDR3: CASAELAGGILNEQFF. The CDR3 nucleotides are TGTGCCTCCGCCGAGCTAGCGGGAGGCATCCTAAATGAGCAGTTCTTC. J is TRBJ2-1 and V is TRBV28; TRBD2 aligns across 11 bases. J was trimmed by 7 bases and V by 11 bases; bases with no gene match: 16. CDR3 length: 16 residues. The germline gives CDR1 MDHEN, CDR2 SYDVKM.

The table lists this clonotype with a count of one. The CDR3 ends on some other residue instead of the conserved phenylalanine or tryptophan, so this is likely a read error. No DNA is shown, since the ends of the CDR3 on it are uncertain; the CDR3 is the one TCRdb lists. This chain connects TRBV7-3 to TRBJ2-7; TRBD2, the D gene given by the table, was not confirmed from the DNA. Termini included, the CDR3 measures 13 amino acids. Germline CDR1 reads SGHTA; CDR2 reads FQGTGA. CDR3 in amino acids: CASSFVGGSEKYL.

This clonotype was counted many times. The rearrangement uses TRBV6-1 and TRBJ2-7; D is perhaps TRBD2 (6 bases). The CDR3 runs to 15 residues. V was cut by 1 base and J by 0 bases, with 10 bases left in between. Germline values: CDR1 MNHNS, CDR2 SASEGT. This CDR3 is CASSEVATSSYEQYF. The CDR3 DNA follows: TGTGCCAGCAGTGAAGTAGCGACTAGCTCCTACGAGCAGTACTTC.

The V gene is TRBV5-1, the J gene TRBJ2-1, with D maybe TRBD1 (6 bases). The CDR3 runs 17 residues. The V and J ends lost 4 bases and 2 bases respectively, with 19 bases between them. Germline lookup yields CDR1 SGHRS and CDR2 YFSETQ. CDR3 loop: CASSGDTGLRTYNEQFF. The DNA for the CDR3 is TGCGCCAGCAGCGGGGACACAGGGTTACGGACCTACAATGAGCAGTTCTTC.

About this clonotype itself: A much larger clone differs from this one at a single base, so this may be a read error. V is TRBV2 and J is TRBJ2-2; the D call may be TRBD1 or TRBD2 (6 bases each). V was shortened by 3 bases and J by 2 bases, with 13 bases between the two germline ends. CDR1 SNHLY and CDR2 FYNNEI come from the germline V gene. The CDR3 runs to 16 residues. The CDR3 region is CASSETRGHNTGELFF. CDR3 nucleotide sequence: TGTGCCAGCAGTGAGACTAGGGGACACAACACCGGGGAGCTGTTTTTT. Drawing the rest from reference TRBV2 and TRBJ2-2, the complete variable domain is EPEVTQTPSHQVTQMGQEVILRCVPISNHLYFYWYRQILGQKVEFLVSFYNNEISEKSEIFDDQFSVERPDGSNFTLKIRSTKLEDSAMYFCASSETRGHNTGELFFGEGSRLTVL.

The gene calls are TRBV7-6 and TRBJ2-3, with TRBD2 matching over 9 bases. Germline CDR1 reads SGHVS; CDR2 reads FNYEAQ. This CDR3 has 15 residues. V dropped 2 bases and J dropped 2; count of bases not matched to a gene: 2. CDR3 sequence reads: CASSLRTSATDTQYF. The CDR3 DNA is TGTGCCAGCAGCTTAAGGACTAGCGCCACAGATACGCAGTATTTT.

The table lists this clonotype with a few counts. V gene TRBV30 combines with J gene TRBJ2-1; 8 bases are shared with TRBD2. The CDR3 has 15 residues. With V trimmed by 5 bases and J by 5 bases, 11 bases remained unmatched. Germline CDR1 reads GTSNPN; CDR2 reads SVGIG (reference sequence). CDR3 amino acids: CAWGGPSGPNNEQFF. DNA for the CDR3: TGTGCCTGGGGGGGGCCTAGCGGGCCGAACAATGAGCAGTTCTTC.

This clonotype was counted a few times. This chain uses TRBV28 with TRBJ2-5, with 7 bases matching TRBD2. The CDR3 runs to 19 residues. The trim removed 2 bases at V and 2 bases at J, leaving 17 bases unmatched. Germline V CDR1 and CDR2: MDHEN, SYDVKM. In nucleotides, the CDR3 is TGTGCCAGCAGTTTAAAAGGGACCGAAATCTGGGGGGGGCAAGAGACCCAGTACTTC. Its protein product is CASSLKGTEIWGGQETQYF.